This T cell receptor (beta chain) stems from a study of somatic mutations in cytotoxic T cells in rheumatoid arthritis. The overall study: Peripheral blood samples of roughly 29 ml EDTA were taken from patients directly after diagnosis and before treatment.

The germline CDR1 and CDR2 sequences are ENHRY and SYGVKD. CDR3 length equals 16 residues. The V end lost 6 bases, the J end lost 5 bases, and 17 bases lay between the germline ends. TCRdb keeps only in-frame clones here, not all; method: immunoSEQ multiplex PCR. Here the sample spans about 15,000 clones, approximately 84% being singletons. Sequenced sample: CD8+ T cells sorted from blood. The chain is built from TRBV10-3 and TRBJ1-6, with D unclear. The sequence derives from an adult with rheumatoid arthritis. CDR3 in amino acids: CAIRGVRGVDNSPLHF. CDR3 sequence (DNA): TGTGCCATCAGGGGAGTACGGGGAGTGGATAATTCACCCCTCCACTTT.